Listed below are T cell receptor beta chains from one sample, sequenced in a study of T-cell reconstitution after alpha-beta-depleted transplantation in children. MiXCR, run by TCRdb on the PCR reads, gives a single entry per CDR3 protein. This table holds about 420,000 distinct CDR3 sequences, about 11% found once. Material: PBMCs from the stem cell graft donor, obtained from the stem cell graft. All receptors come from a human donor who donated a stem cell graft to a child with acute myeloid leukemia. Each CDR3 is given with its conserved first and last residue. A D gene is named only where the DNA matches it firmly. The size field is filled for only some rows; it gives once, few, many or a size class.

J: TRBJ2-5; D: -; size: many; V: TRBV3-1; CDR3: CASSQGQTQYF; DNA: TGTGCCAGCAGCCAAGGGCAGACCCAGTACTTC
J: TRBJ1-3; D: -; size: many; V: TRBV5-1; CDR3: CASSEQGHSGNTIYF; DNA: TGCGCCAGCAGCGAACAGGGCCACTCTGGAAACACCATATATTTT
J: TRBJ2-7; D: -; size: many; V: TRBV5-1; CDR3: CASSLSGYEQYF; DNA: TGCGCCAGCAGCTTGAGCGGTTACGAGCAGTACTTC
J: TRBJ2-2; D: -; size: -; V: TRBV5-1; CDR3: CASLGVNTGELFF; DNA: TGCGCCAGCTTGGGAGTGAACACCGGGGAGCTGTTTTTT
J: TRBJ2-2; D: -; size: -; V: TRBV20-1; CDR3: CSARRESDTGELFF; DNA: TGCAGTGCTAGACGAGAGTCGGACACCGGGGAGCTGTTTTTT
J: TRBJ1-6; D: -; size: few; V: TRBV7-2; CDR3: CASSLVGDLDSPLHF; DNA: TGTGCCAGCAGCTTAGTCGGGGATCTGGATTCACCCCTCCACTTT
J: TRBJ2-6; D: -; size: few; V: TRBV29-1; CDR3: CSVMEGLISSGANVLTF; DNA: TGCAGCGTTATGGAGGGGCTTATTAGCTCTGGGGCCAACGTCCTGACTTTC
J: TRBJ1-4; D: -; size: -; V: TRBV18; CDR3: CASSPSQGNEKLFF; DNA: TGTGCCAGCTCACCATCGCAGGGAAATGAAAAACTGTTTTTT
J: TRBJ2-3; D: TRBD1; size: few; V: TRBV12-3/TRBV12-4; CDR3: CASSPATGPVADTQYF; DNA: TGTGCCAGCAGTCCCGCGACAGGGCCGGTCGCAGATACGCAGTATTTT
J: TRBJ2-7; D: -; size: many; V: TRBV5-1; CDR3: CASSLQGRDEQYF; DNA: TGCGCCAGCAGCTTGCAGGGGCGGGACGAGCAGTACTTC
J: TRBJ2-3; D: TRBD1; size: few; V: TRBV7-3; CDR3: CASSRDRTTDTQYF; DNA: TGTGCCAGCAGCCGGGACAGAACCACAGATACGCAGTATTTT
J: TRBJ2-3; D: -; size: few; V: TRBV15; CDR3: CATALSTDTQYF; DNA: TGTGCCACCGCGCTCAGCACAGATACGCAGTATTTT
J: TRBJ2-4; D: -; size: -; V: TRBV7-9; CDR3: CASSSRGGGPGKNIQYF; DNA: TGTGCCAGCAGCTCTAGGGGGGGGGGGCCTGGCAAAAACATTCAGTACTTC
J: TRBJ1-5; D: TRBD1; size: -; V: TRBV27; CDR3: CASSSGTGGVNQPQHF; DNA: TGTGCCAGCAGTTCCGGGACAGGAGGGGTAAATCAGCCCCAGCATTTT
J: TRBJ2-2; D: -; size: few; V: TRBV9; CDR3: CASNLRGTNWCRGTGELFF; DNA: TGTGCCAGCAACTTGAGAGGGACCAACTGGTGCAGGGGCACCGGGGAGCTGTTTTTT
J: TRBJ2-3; D: -; size: -; V: TRBV7-8; CDR3: CASSLGGLRTDTQYF; DNA: TGTGCCAGCAGCTTAGGGGGACTGCGCACAGATACGCAGTATTTT
J: TRBJ1-1; D: -; size: few; V: TRBV4-1; CDR3: CASSQVGQGNTEAFF; DNA: TGCGCCAGCAGCCAAGTAGGGCAGGGGAACACTGAAGCTTTCTTT
J: TRBJ1-5; D: -; size: -; V: TRBV5-6; CDR3: CASSKFMSGVGNQPQHF; DNA: TGTGCCAGCAGCAAGTTCATGTCAGGGGTAGGCAATCAGCCCCAGCATTTT
J: TRBJ1-2; D: -; size: few; V: TRBV12-3/TRBV12-4; CDR3: CASSQGIAGYTF; DNA: TGTGCCAGCAGTCAGGGAATTGCTGGCTACACCTTC
J: TRBJ2-5; D: -; size: -; V: TRBV10-3; CDR3: CAISPREETQYF; DNA: TGTGCCATCAGCCCCCGGGAGGAGACCCAGTACTTC
J: TRBJ2-3; D: -; size: few; V: TRBV7-2; CDR3: CASSSRGGGTDTQYF; DNA: TGTGCCAGCAGCTCCAGGGGGGGGGGCACAGATACGCAGTATTTT
J: TRBJ1-1; D: -; size: few; V: TRBV7-9; CDR3: CASSLGFSSNTEAFF; DNA: TGTGCCAGCAGCTTAGGGTTCAGTTCGAACACTGAAGCTTTCTTT
J: TRBJ1-6; D: -; size: medium-sized; V: TRBV20-1; CDR3: CSARGLSSYNSPLHF; DNA: TGCAGTGCTAGGGGTCTGAGCTCCTATAATTCACCCCTCCACTTT
J: TRBJ1-4; D: -; size: few; V: TRBV2; CDR3: CASSEDAGLGYNEKLFF; DNA: TGTGCCAGCAGTGAAGATGCAGGGCTGGGGTATAATGAAAAACTGTTTTTT
J: TRBJ2-7; D: -; size: few; V: TRBV12-3/TRBV12-4; CDR3: CASSLASGRNYEQYF; DNA: TGTGCCAGCAGTTTAGCGTCAGGGCGTAACTACGAGCAGTACTTC
J: TRBJ2-2; D: TRBD2; size: many; V: TRBV6-1; CDR3: CASQAGGPGGELFF; DNA: TGTGCCAGTCAAGCGGGGGGGCCTGGCGGGGAGCTGTTTTTT
J: TRBJ2-2; D: -; size: many; V: TRBV7-9; CDR3: CASKIKREAGELFF; DNA: TGTGCCAGCAAGATCAAGAGGGAAGCCGGGGAGCTGTTTTTT
J: TRBJ2-7; D: -; size: -; V: TRBV6-6; CDR3: CASTPTDSYEQYF; DNA: TGTGCCAGCACTCCGACCGATTCCTACGAGCAGTACTTC